This T cell receptor beta chain came from a study of OX40 agonist ivuxolimab in advanced cancers. The wider study: Patients were given ivuxolimab, an antibody that agonizes OX40 (CD134).

General study findings and limits: Among the least clonally expanded were partial responders at 0.1-3.0 mg/kg. The antigen specificity of the peripheral T cells (those that were expanded) was not determined. CD4+ and CD8+ blood T cells expanded clonally by week 6 at 0.1 to 3.0 mg/kg.

Worth noting for this clone: Its specificity is unknown.

The CDR3 is made up of 11 amino acids. V was trimmed by 7 bases and J by 7 bases, leaving 10 bases between them. Germline assignment: CDR1 MDHEN and CDR2 SYDVKM. The table came from immunoSEQ multiplex PCR; TCRdb's copy has only in-frame clones and leaves some out. The table has 80,000 to 100,000 clones, 70% to 90% seen once. The gene calls are TRBV28 and TRBJ1-1; D not resolved. This specimen consisted of CD4+ or CD8+ T cells sorted from blood, obtained in a trial of the OX40 agonist ivuxolimab. The sequence derives from an adult with an advanced solid tumor such as melanoma, head and neck, liver or kidney cancer. Here the CDR3 reads CASTGRYEAFF. In DNA, the CDR3 is TGTGCCAGCACCGGGCGTTATGAAGCTTTCTTT.